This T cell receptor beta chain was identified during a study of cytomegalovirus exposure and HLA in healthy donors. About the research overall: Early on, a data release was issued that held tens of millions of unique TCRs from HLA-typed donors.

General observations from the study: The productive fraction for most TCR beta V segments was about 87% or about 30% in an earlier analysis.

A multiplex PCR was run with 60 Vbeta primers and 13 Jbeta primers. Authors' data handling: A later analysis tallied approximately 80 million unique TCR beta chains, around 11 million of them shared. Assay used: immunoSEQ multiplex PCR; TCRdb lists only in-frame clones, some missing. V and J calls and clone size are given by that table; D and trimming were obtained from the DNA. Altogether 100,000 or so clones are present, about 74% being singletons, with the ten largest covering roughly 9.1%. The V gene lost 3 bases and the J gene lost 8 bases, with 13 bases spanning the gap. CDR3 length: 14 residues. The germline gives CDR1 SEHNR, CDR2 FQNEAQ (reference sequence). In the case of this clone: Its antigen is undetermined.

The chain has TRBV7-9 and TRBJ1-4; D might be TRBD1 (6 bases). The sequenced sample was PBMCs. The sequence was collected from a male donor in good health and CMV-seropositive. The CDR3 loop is CASSFQGPGEKLFF. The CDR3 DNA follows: TGTGCCAGCAGCTTCCAGGGGCCGGGGGAAAAACTGTTTTTT.